This T cell receptor (beta chain) was captured by sequencing in a study of T cell repertoires in cytomegalovirus infection. The overall study: CMV infection together with matching HLA type was indicated by public TCR beta signatures.

TCRdb recomputed calls from the reads with MiXCR, one row per CDR3 protein. The sample has approximately 990,000 distinct CDR3 sequences, about 33% seen once. This clonotype was observed a handful of times. Its antigen is not known. After removal of 1 base from V and 9 bases from J, the junction contained 6 bases not matched to a gene. CDR3 length: 14 residues. CDR1 and CDR2 (germline): LGHNA, YNFKEQ. The chain uses TRBV4-2 and TRBJ2-1; TRBD1 matches at 7 bases. Here the sequenced sample was cultured CD8+ T cells from PBMCs, taken from culture after CMV antigen stimulation. This clonotype was obtained from a human donor in good health (CMV status not recorded). Some clones in this sample may be carry-over from other donors' samples. In DNA, the CDR3 is TGTGCCAGCAGCCAAGGGAAAGGGGGCCTTGAGCAGTTCTTC. This translates into CASSQGKGGLEQFF.